These T cell receptor beta chains were read from a single sample in a study of regulatory T cells in long-lasting Graves disease. TCRdb processed the multiplex PCR reads anew with MiXCR; each CDR3 protein has one entry. The sample has approximately 400,000 distinct CDR3 sequences; approximately 25% are singletons. The source was peripheral blood mononuclear cells (PBMCs), collected when the disease was refractory, from a patient treated with antithyroid drugs. These receptors originate from a middle-aged woman with Graves disease. Each CDR3 is given with its conserved first and last residue. The D gene is left open where the match is weak. Clone size is shown for a subset of rows, as once, few, many or a class of expanded clone.

V gene,clone size,D gene,J gene,CDR3 DNA,CDR3 protein
TRBV27,many,TRBD2,TRBJ2-7,TGTGCCAGCAGTTTTCGGGGGGGATCCTACGAGCAGTACTTC,CASSFRGGSYEQYF
TRBV25-1,-,-,TRBJ2-2,TGTGCCAGCAGTGCGAACCTGGGACCCTACGGGGCGACCGGGGAGCTGTTTTTT,CASSANLGPYGATGELFF
TRBV11-2,many,TRBD2,TRBJ2-7,TGTGCCAGCAGCTTTGAAGGACTAGCGGGAGTCTACGAGCAGTACTTC,CASSFEGLAGVYEQYF
TRBV12-3/TRBV12-4,many,-,TRBJ1-5,TGTGCCAGCAGTCACAGGGAGAATCAGCCCCAGCATTTT,CASSHRENQPQHF
TRBV12-3/TRBV12-4,few,TRBD1,TRBJ1-2,TGTGCCAGCAGTCCAGGACAGGCCTATGGCTACACCTTC,CASSPGQAYGYTF
TRBV12-3/TRBV12-4,many,-,TRBJ2-5,TGTGCCAGCAGTACCCGAAGACTAGTTTTAGAGACCCAGTACTTC,CASSTRRLVLETQYF
TRBV6-1,many,TRBD1,TRBJ2-7,TGTGCCAGCAGCACACCGGACAGGGTTCTCTACGAGCAGTACTTC,CASSTPDRVLYEQYF
TRBV19,-,TRBD1,TRBJ2-1,TGTGCCAGTAGTATCGCCCTACCACGGGACAGGGCCAAAAGGGGGCCCTACAATGAGCAGTTCTTC,CASSIALPRDRAKRGPYNEQFF
TRBV10-3,-,TRBD1,TRBJ2-3,TGTGCCATCAGTGAGTCGATGGGGACAGGGTTTGAAGATACGCAGTATTTT,CAISESMGTGFEDTQYF
TRBV5-1,few,TRBD2,TRBJ2-5,TGCGCCAGCAGCTTGGTTCCTAGCGGGAACCAAGAGACCCAGTACTTC,CASSLVPSGNQETQYF
TRBV5-6,few,TRBD1,TRBJ1-1,TGTGCCAGCAGCTTGAAATGGACAGGGAGAGATGAAGCTTTCTTT,CASSLKWTGRDEAFF
TRBV5-1,few,-,TRBJ2-7,TGCGCCAGCAGCTTGTGGGACGCCGACTCCTACGAGCAGTACTTC,CASSLWDADSYEQYF
TRBV6-1,-,-,TRBJ1-5,TGTGCCAGCAGCAGGGACCTTCAGCCATTTGGTCCCCAGCATTTT,CASSRDLQPFGPQHF
TRBV4-1,-,TRBD1,TRBJ2-7,TGCGCCAGCAGCCAAGCGAGGGGGCAGGGTCCCCGCCACGAGCAGTACTTC,CASSQARGQGPRHEQYF
TRBV24-1,few,TRBD1,TRBJ2-5,TGTGCCACCAGTGAGTCCGACAGGGTAGAGACCCAGTACTTC,CATSESDRVETQYF
TRBV3-1,-,-,TRBJ1-2,TGTGCCAGCAGCCAAGGAAGGACAACCTATGGCTACACCTTC,CASSQGRTTYGYTF
TRBV11-2,-,-,TRBJ2-7,TGTGCCAGCAGCCCCTCAGTTGCAGCGGCGTACGAGCAGTACTTC,CASSPSVAAAYEQYF
TRBV20-1,-,TRBD1,TRBJ1-5,TGCAGTGCTCGCCTACGGACAGGGCCGGGCCAGCCCCAGCATTTT,CSARLRTGPGQPQHF
TRBV28,few,-,TRBJ1-2,TGTGCCAGCAGTTCCTCCCGAAATCTTCTCGGCTACACCTTC,CASSSSRNLLGYTF
TRBV5-1,-,-,TRBJ1-1,TGCGCCAGCAGCTTTACAAGGGTTGGCATGAACACTGAAGCTTTCTTT,CASSFTRVGMNTEAFF
TRBV10-2,-,TRBD2,TRBJ2-2,TGCGCCAGCAATCCAAGGACTAGCGGGTCTGCCGGGGAGCTGTTTTTT,CASNPRTSGSAGELFF
TRBV10-3,many,-,TRBJ2-7,TGTGCCATCAGTGGGGGGCGGGTCTACGAGCAGTACTTC,CAISGGRVYEQYF
TRBV12-3/TRBV12-4,many,-,TRBJ2-5,TGTGCCAGCAACTCCCCCGGGACGAAAAGAACCCAGTACTTC,CASNSPGTKRTQYF
TRBV6-9,-,TRBD1,TRBJ2-7,TGTGCCAGCAGTTATGAACAGGGGTCCGAGCAGTACTTC,CASSYEQGSEQYF
TRBV20-1,few,TRBD1,TRBJ1-4,TGCAGTGCTAGAAGGAGGGGGCATGAAAAACTGTTTTTT,CSARRRGHEKLFF
TRBV28,many,TRBD1,TRBJ2-7,TGTGCCAGCAGTCGACAGGGGTTCGCCTACGAGCAGTACTTC,CASSRQGFAYEQYF
TRBV20-1,-,TRBD2,TRBJ2-1,TGCAGTGCCGGCGGGCGGGAGAGTGAGCAGTTCTTC,CSAGGRESEQFF